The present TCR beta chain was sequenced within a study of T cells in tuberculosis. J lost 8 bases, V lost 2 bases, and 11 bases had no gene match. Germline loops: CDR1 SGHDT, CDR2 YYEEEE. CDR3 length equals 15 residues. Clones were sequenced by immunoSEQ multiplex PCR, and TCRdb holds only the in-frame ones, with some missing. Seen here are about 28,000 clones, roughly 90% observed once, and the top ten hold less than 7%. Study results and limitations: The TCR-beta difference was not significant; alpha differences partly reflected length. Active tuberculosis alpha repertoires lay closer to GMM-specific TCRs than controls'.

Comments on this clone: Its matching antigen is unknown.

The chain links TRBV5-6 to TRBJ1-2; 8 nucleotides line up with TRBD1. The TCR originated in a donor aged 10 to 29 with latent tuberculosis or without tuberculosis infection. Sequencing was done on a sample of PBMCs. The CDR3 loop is CASSFRGPRGEGYTF. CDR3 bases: TGTGCCAGCAGCTTCAGGGGGCCGAGGGGAGAGGGCTACACCTTC.